This T cell receptor (beta chain) was captured in a study of metastatic and nonmetastatic thyroid tumors. Overall study results and limits: Significantly higher TCR beta diversity was reportedly seen in malignant thyroid tumors than benign nodules, in blood and tumor.

Patients underwent thyroid surgery, and none had received any treatment before it. Trimming at V came to 5 bases and at J to 17 bases, leaving 21 bases not matched to a gene. The CDR3 length is 16 residues. For this clone: What it recognizes is unknown.

Authors' processing steps: What underpinned the distant-metastasis classifier for papillary thyroid cancer was the set of CDR3 differences across clinicopathological groups. TCRdb re-called the PCR reads through MiXCR. The V and J calls were not made by the authors but by TCRdb's processing. The profile covers about 39,000 clones, with approximately 20% appearing a single time and about 17% taken by the ten largest. The receptor was isolated from a female donor with papillary thyroid cancer or a benign thyroid nodule (not recorded which). Some clones in this sample may be carry-over from other donors' samples. The gene calls are TRBV12-3 or TRBV12-4 and TRBJ1-6; 7 bases fit TRBD1. Sequencing used blood. CDR3 DNA: TGTGCCAGCAGTCGGACAGGAGGGGGGTATAATTCACCAATCCACTTT. Amino acids: CASSRTGGGYNSPIHF.